The sequence of this TCR beta chain was determined in a study of persistence of HIV-infected CD4 T cells. Study in general: CD4+ T cells responding to CMV or HIV-1 Gag were isolated.

Study-wide results and limits: CMV- and Gag-responding cells had lower TCRbeta richness than CD3/CD28-responding cells.

With regard to this clone: The antigen is not known.

Cells were stimulated with overlapping HIV-1 Gag 15-mer peptides. CD40L-negative CD69-negative CD45RO-high memory CD4+ T cells were sorted as populations depleted of antigen-responding cells. This CDR3 spans 15 amino acids. J was trimmed by 10 bases and V by 4 bases; bases with no gene match: 12. Per the germline V gene, CDR1 is SGHRS and CDR2 is YFSETQ. The immunoSEQ assay was version 4, run in survey mode. Data came from immunoSEQ multiplex PCR; TCRdb stores just in-frame clones and leaves some out. The data contain about 36,000 clones, around 86% of them singletons. The chain joins TRBV5-1 to TRBJ1-4; 8 positions match TRBD1. This TCR was recovered from an adult with HIV. The donor label of this sample is uncertain. The source was cultured CD4+ T cells from PBMCs, collected from a patient who received antiretroviral therapy. In DNA form, the CDR3 reads TGCGCCAGCAGCCCAACAGACAGGGGTGGAAGAAAACTGTTTTTT. This gives the protein CASSPTDRGGRKLFF.